A single sample is the source of the 26 T cell receptor beta chains below, sequenced in a study of T cell responses to AZD1222 COVID-19 vaccine. Generated by immunoSEQ multiplex PCR, the TCRdb table keeps only in-frame clones and is missing some. The table includes about 110,000 clones, over 75% detected once. This material consisted of peripheral blood, taken 28 days after the second AZD1222 dose. The receptors derive from an adult who received the AZD1222 COVID-19 vaccine.

V is TRBV2 and J is TRBJ1-4; tentative D call: TRBD1 (5 bases). The V and J ends lost 8 bases and 0 bases respectively, with 13 bases between them. Germline values: CDR1 SNHLY, CDR2 FYNNEI. The CDR3 extends over 15 amino acids. CDR3: CASSRQIATNEKLFF. The CDR3 coding sequence is TGTGCCAGCTCCAGACAGATTGCAACTAATGAAAAACTGTTTTTT.

This chain connects TRBV3-1 (or the pseudogene TRBV3-2) to TRBJ2-5; D gene unclear. The CDR3 has 14 residues. Trimming took off 2 bases at V and 5 bases at J, with 12 bases between the two ends. In germline, CDR1 is LGHDT, CDR2 YNNKEL (reference sequence). CDR3 sequence reads: CASSQLSWGETQYF. The CDR3 region has the DNA TGTGCCAGCAGCCAACTAAGTTGGGGTGAGACCCAGTACTTC.

The CDR3 here is CASSLTRGGGELFF. CDR3 in DNA: TGTGCCAGCAGTTTAACCAGGGGAGGCGGGGAGCTGTTTTTT. This sequence joins TRBV28 and TRBJ2-2, with D perhaps given as TRBD1 or TRBD2 (6 bases each). The V end lost 2 bases, the J end lost 7 bases, and 11 bases lay between the germline ends. The germline V gene has CDR1 MDHEN and CDR2 SYDVKM. CDR3 length equals 14 residues. The full variable domain, completed using reference TRBV28 and TRBJ2-2, is DVKVTQSSRYLVKRTGEKVFLECVQDMDHENMFWYRQDPGLGLRLIYFSYDVKMKEKGDIPEGYSVSREKKERFSLILESASTNQTSMYLCASSLTRGGGELFFGEGSRLTVL.

This chain joins TRBV29-1 and TRBJ2-1; 7 bases map to TRBD2. J was trimmed by 15 bases and V by 7 bases; bases with no gene match: 15. The CDR3 is 12 amino acids. Germline CDR1 is SQVTM and CDR2 is ANQGSEA. CDR3 sequence (DNA): TGCAGCGCCCCGAGGGGAGGGACTTCGCGGTTCTTC. This encodes CSAPRGGTSRFF.

The chain carries TRBV9 and TRBJ1-1; 7 nucleotides line up with TRBD1. J was trimmed by 4 bases and V by 0 bases; bases with no gene match: 3. The CDR3 contains 14 residues. Per germline, CDR1 SGDLS and CDR2 YYNGEE. CDR3 nucleotide sequence: TGTGCCAGCAGCGTAGGGGACAGTTCCACTGAAGCTTTCTTT. Translation gives CASSVGDSSTEAFF.

This chain joins TRBV7-9 and TRBJ1-1; perhaps TRBD1 as D (5 bases). V gave up 5 bases and J gave up 8 bases, with 18 bases separating them. CDR3 length: 14 amino acids. Germline-derived CDR1 and CDR2 are SEHNR and FQNEAQ (reference sequence). CDR3 coding DNA: TGTGCCAGCAGCGCGTGGGCAGGGAATCAGGAAGCTTTCTTT. Translation gives CASSAWAGNQEAFF.

The V and J genes are TRBV7-9 and TRBJ1-2; the D is unclear. Trimming took off 5 bases at V and 8 bases at J, with 15 bases between the two ends. Germline values: CDR1 SEHNR, CDR2 FQNEAQ (reference sequence). This CDR3 contains 13 residues. The DNA of the CDR3 is TGTGCCAGCAGCCCGCGGATTGAAACGGGCTACACCTTC. As protein: CASSPRIETGYTF. Complete variable domain (other parts from reference TRBV7-9 and TRBJ1-2): DTGVSQNPRHKITKRGQNVTFRCDPISEHNRLYWYRQTLGQGPEFLTYFQNEAQLEKSRLLSDRFSAERPKGSFSTLEIQRTEQGDSAMYLCASSPRIETGYTFGSGTRLTVV.

This clone has only one observation. This chain joins TRBV9 and TRBJ2-3, with D unclear. The CDR3 has 16 residues. Per the germline V gene, CDR1 is SGDLS and CDR2 is YYNGEE. With 2 bases removed from V and 4 bases from J, the gap between germline ends came to 17 bases. The CDR3 here is CASSVRVNEPSDTQYF. The CDR3 coding sequence is TGTGCCAGCAGCGTGCGAGTGAACGAGCCGTCAGATACGCAGTATTTT.

The chain has TRBV5-1 and TRBJ2-1, with 9 bases fitting TRBD2. Germline CDR1 SGHRS, CDR2 YFSETQ. The CDR3 spans 15 residues. V shed 5 bases, J shed 2 bases, and the junction held 5 bases outside the gene matches. This chain's CDR3 is CASSIGGGAYNEQFF. CDR3 sequence (DNA): TGCGCCAGCAGTATAGGCGGGGGGGCCTACAATGAGCAGTTCTTC.

The chain recombines TRBV29-1 with TRBJ2-3; D not resolved. Germline CDR1 is SQVTM and CDR2 is ANQGSEA. V gave up 6 bases and J gave up 4 bases, with 8 bases separating them. The CDR3 covers 11 residues. Written as DNA, the CDR3 is TGCAGCGTCCGGACCTCAGATACGCAGTATTTT. Amino acid sequence: CSVRTSDTQYF.

Only one count was recorded for this clone. The chain has TRBV30 and TRBJ1-3; D unclear. With 2 bases removed from V and 0 bases from J, the gap between germline ends came to 5 bases. Germline loops: CDR1 GTSNPN, CDR2 SVGIG (reference sequence). CDR3 length: 13 residues. The CDR3 spells CAWSPSSGNTIYF. For the CDR3, the DNA is TGTGCCTGGAGTCCCAGCTCTGGAAACACCATATATTTT.

This sequence joins TRBV5-1 and TRBJ1-1; D is undetermined. Germline V CDR1 and CDR2: SGHRS, YFSETQ. With 4 bases removed from V and 0 bases from J, the gap between germline ends came to 7 bases. There are 13 residues in the CDR3. This CDR3 is CASSGQMNTEAFF. DNA for the CDR3: TGCGCCAGCAGCGGGCAGATGAACACTGAAGCTTTCTTT.

This chain uses TRBV4-1 with TRBJ2-7, with D unclear. Germline V gene sequence: CDR1 MGHRA, CDR2 YSYEKL. V was trimmed by 0 bases and J by 6 bases, leaving 21 bases between them. This CDR3 comprises 17 residues. CDR3 in amino acids: CASSQDLILRRGGEQYF. CDR3 nucleotides: TGCGCCAGCAGCCAAGACCTTATTCTCCGGAGAGGTGGCGAGCAGTACTTC.

In its sample, this clone was seen once. The chain has TRBV5-1 and TRBJ2-2; D remains ambiguous. The V and J ends lost 1 base and 5 bases respectively, with 12 bases between them. Germline lookup yields CDR1 SGHRS and CDR2 YFSETQ. The length of the CDR3 is 15 residues. CDR3 DNA sequence: TGCGCCAGCAGCTTGTCACCCATCGGAACCGGGGAGCTGTTTTTT. Amino acids: CASSLSPIGTGELFF.

The chain is built from TRBV7-9 and TRBJ1-3; maybe TRBD1 (5 bases). The CDR3 runs to 13 residues. Germline values: CDR1 SEHNR, CDR2 FQNEAQ (reference sequence). V dropped 5 bases and J dropped 8 bases, with 13 bases sitting between them. The CDR3 DNA sequence: TGTGCCAGCAGCGGAGGGACCTCTCACACCATATATTTT. Its translation is CASSGGTSHTIYF.

V gene TRBV5-4 combines with J gene TRBJ2-1; 8 bases map to TRBD2. The CDR3 extends over 14 amino acids. J was trimmed by 7 bases and V by 4 bases; bases with no gene match: 7. Germline V gene sequence: CDR1 SGHNT, CDR2 YYREEE (reference sequence). The CDR3 sequence is CASSHRTSRNEQFF. In nucleotides, the CDR3 is TGTGCCAGCAGCCATCGGACTAGCAGAAATGAGCAGTTCTTC.

The rearrangement links TRBV10-3 to TRBJ2-7; D possibly matches TRBD1 or TRBD2 (5 bases each). V was clipped by 3 bases and J by 6 bases, with 15 bases between them. Germline V lookup: CDR1 ENHRY, CDR2 SYGVKD. The CDR3 has 14 amino acids. Here the CDR3 reads CAISERGSLGEQYF. The CDR3, as DNA: TGTGCCATCAGTGAACGGGGCAGCCTTGGCGAGCAGTACTTC.

The V and J genes are TRBV6-4 and TRBJ2-6; 7 nucleotides agree with TRBD1. Trimming removed 2 bases from V and 1 base from J; junction bases left unmatched: 8. CDR3 length: 18 residues. Germline V lookup: CDR1 MRHNA, CDR2 SNTAGT. CDR3 DNA: TGTGCCAGCAGTGACGGTCTCCAGGGGGATTCTGGGGCCAACGTCCTGACTTTC. As protein: CASSDGLQGDSGANVLTF.

This chain uses TRBV7-2 with TRBJ2-1; D is undetermined. Trimming removed 1 base from V and 10 bases from J, with 11 bases in between. This CDR3 contains 13 residues. The germline CDR1 and CDR2 sequences are SGHTA and FQGNSA. CDR3 region: CASSLEVGREQFF. In DNA form, the CDR3 reads TGTGCCAGCAGCTTAGAGGTCGGCCGGGAGCAGTTCTTC.

This clone is labeled medium-sized. The chain links TRBV6-5 to TRBJ2-6; 7 nucleotides align to TRBD1. This CDR3 contains 15 residues. V lost 10 bases to trimming and J lost 0 bases; unmatched junction nucleotides: 6. Germline V gives CDR1 MNHEY, CDR2 SVGAGI. CDR3 sequence: CATGQASSGANVLTF. The DNA of the CDR3 is TGTGCCACCGGACAGGCTAGCTCTGGGGCCAACGTCCTGACTTTC.

The genes are TRBV5-6 and TRBJ1-5; D is unclear. The germline V and J ends were trimmed by 1 base and 7 bases, with 6 bases remaining between them. Germline CDR1 SGHDT, CDR2 YYEEEE. CDR3 size: 12 residues. CDR3 protein: CASSLFGQPQHF. CDR3 DNA sequence: TGTGCCAGCAGCTTGTTTGGACAGCCCCAGCATTTT.

The V call is TRBV30, the J call TRBJ1-5; a weak D match, TRBD1 (6 bases). CDR3 length: 15 residues. V was shortened by 1 base and J by 8 bases, with 18 bases between the two germline ends. From germline, CDR1 is GTSNPN and CDR2 SVGIG (reference sequence). The CDR3 DNA reads as TGTGCCTGGAGTGCCGGGACACGGGCGACGGAGCCCCAGCATTTT. It codes for CAWSAGTRATEPQHF.

The chain carries TRBV7-3 and TRBJ1-6; 7 bases fit TRBD1. V lost 4 bases to trimming and J lost 7 bases; unmatched junction nucleotides: 7. The CDR3 covers 15 residues. Germline-derived CDR1 and CDR2 are SGHTA and FQGTGA. CDR3 DNA sequence: TGTGCCAGCAGCTCAGACAGGGCGGACAATTCACCCCTCCACTTT. Translating it yields CASSSDRADNSPLHF.

This chain uses TRBV19 with TRBJ1-4; possibly TRBD1 for D (6 bases). The germline V and J ends were trimmed by 8 bases and 5 bases, with 21 bases remaining between them. CDR1 LNHDA and CDR2 SQIVND come from the germline V gene (reference sequence). This CDR3 spans 16 amino acids. CDR3 sequence (DNA): TGTGCCAGTTCCCGAGGGGTGACAGGATGGAATGAAAAACTGTTTTTT. This sequence encodes CASSRGVTGWNEKLFF.

For the CDR3, the DNA is TGTGCCAGCAGCTTTGACCAGCGGGGGTTTAATGAGCAGTTCTTC. This encodes CASSFDQRGFNEQFF. J is TRBJ2-1 and V is TRBV7-8; 8 nucleotides match TRBD2. This CDR3 is 15 amino acids long. CDR1 SGHVS and CDR2 FQNEAQ come from the germline V gene. V shed 3 bases and J 7 bases; nucleotides not matched to a gene: 8.

The V gene is TRBV15, the J gene TRBJ2-7; a weak D match, TRBD2 (6 bases). The germline gives CDR1 LNHNV, CDR2 YYDKDF (reference sequence). The CDR3 length is 15 residues. The V gene lost 1 base and the J gene lost 3 bases, with 13 bases spanning the gap. The DNA for the CDR3 is TGTGCCACCAGCAGAGGTGGAGGGCCGAACTACGAGCAGTACTTC. Translation gives CATSRGGGPNYEQYF.